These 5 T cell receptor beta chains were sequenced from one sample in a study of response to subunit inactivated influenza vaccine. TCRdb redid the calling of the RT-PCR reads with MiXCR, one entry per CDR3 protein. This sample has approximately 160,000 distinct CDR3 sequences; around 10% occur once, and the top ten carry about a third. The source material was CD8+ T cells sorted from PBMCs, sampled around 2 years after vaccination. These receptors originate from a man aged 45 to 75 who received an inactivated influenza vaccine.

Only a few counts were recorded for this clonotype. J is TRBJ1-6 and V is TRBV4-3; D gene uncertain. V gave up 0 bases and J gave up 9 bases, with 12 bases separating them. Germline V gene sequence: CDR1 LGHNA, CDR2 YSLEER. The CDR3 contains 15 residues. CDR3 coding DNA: TGCGCCAGCAGCCAAGATCACGCTGAGCGTTCACCCCTCCACTTT. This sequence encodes CASSQDHAERSPLHF.

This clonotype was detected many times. CDR3 protein: CASSQDWGTNQPQHF. The CDR3, as DNA: TGCGCCAGCAGCCAAGATTGGGGTACAAATCAGCCCCAGCATTTT. The V and J genes are TRBV4-3 and TRBJ1-5; no definite D call. There are 15 residues in the CDR3. CDR1 and CDR2 (germline): LGHNA, YSLEER. V was cut by 0 bases and J by 4 bases, with 10 bases left in between.

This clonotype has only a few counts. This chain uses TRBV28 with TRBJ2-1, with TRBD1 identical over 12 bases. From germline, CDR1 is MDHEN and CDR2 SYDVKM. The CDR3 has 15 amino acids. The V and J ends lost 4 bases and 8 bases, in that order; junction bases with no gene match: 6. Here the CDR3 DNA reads TGTGCCAGCAGTTCCCGGGACAGGGGGCGGGATGAGCAGTTCTTC. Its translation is CASSSRDRGRDEQFF.

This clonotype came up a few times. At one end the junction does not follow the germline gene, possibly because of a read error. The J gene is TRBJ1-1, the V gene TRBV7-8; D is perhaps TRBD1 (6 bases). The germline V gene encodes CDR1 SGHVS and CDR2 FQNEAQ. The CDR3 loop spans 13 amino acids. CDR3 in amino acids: CASSLGSGADAFF. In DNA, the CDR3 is TGTGCCAGCAGCTTAGGATCGGGGGCTGATGCTTTCTTT.

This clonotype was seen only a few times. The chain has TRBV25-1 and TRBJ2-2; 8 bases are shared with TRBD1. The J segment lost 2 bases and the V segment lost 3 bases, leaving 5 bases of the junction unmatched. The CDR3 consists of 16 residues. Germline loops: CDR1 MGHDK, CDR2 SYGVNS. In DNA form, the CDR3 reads TGTGCCAGCAGTGATCGGGGACAGGATAACACCGGGGAGCTGTTTTTT. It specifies CASSDRGQDNTGELFF.